This TCR beta chain was identified during a study of blood T cell repertoires in COVID-19. As for the study in general: PBMCs, B-cell-depleted T cells, or T cells were the source of the cDNA or gDNA that made up the material.

Study processing details: Reference gene primer amplification yielded estimated nucleated cell counts. The assay was immunoSEQ multiplex PCR, and TCRdb's table has in-frame clones only and misses some. V, J and clone size derive from that table, while D and trimming were established from the DNA sequence. The sample has 120,000 to 150,000 clones; about three quarters are singletons. Germline V gives CDR1 SGHRS, CDR2 YFSETQ. Losses at the gene ends were 1 base for V and 3 bases for J; bases not matched to a gene: 4. The CDR3 covers 16 residues. This chain joins TRBV5-1 and TRBJ2-3; 11 bases are a match to TRBD2. The sample was peripheral blood. The sequence derives from a man in his fifties with acute or convalescent COVID-19. DNA of the CDR3: TGCGCCAGCAGCTTGTTAGCGGGGGGGCCAACAGATACGCAGTATTTT. It translates to CASSLLAGGPTDTQYF.